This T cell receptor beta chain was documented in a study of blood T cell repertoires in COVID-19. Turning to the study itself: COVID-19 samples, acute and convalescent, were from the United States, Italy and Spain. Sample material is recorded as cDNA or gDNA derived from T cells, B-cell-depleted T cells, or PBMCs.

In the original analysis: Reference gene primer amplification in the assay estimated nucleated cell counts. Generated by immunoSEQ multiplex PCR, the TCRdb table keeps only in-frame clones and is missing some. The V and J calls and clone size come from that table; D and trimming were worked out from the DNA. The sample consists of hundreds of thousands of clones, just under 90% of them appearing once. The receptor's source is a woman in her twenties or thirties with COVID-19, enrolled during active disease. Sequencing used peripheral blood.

The CDR3: CASSRGTGGNSPLHF. DNA for the CDR3: TGTGCCAGCAGCCGCGGGACAGGGGGCAATTCACCCCTCCACTTT. The rearrangement uses TRBV28 and TRBJ1-6; 12 bases are a match to TRBD1. The V gene's germline CDR1 is MDHEN and CDR2 SYDVKM. The V and J ends lost 6 bases and 7 bases, in that order; junction bases with no gene match: 4. This CDR3 is 15 amino acids long.